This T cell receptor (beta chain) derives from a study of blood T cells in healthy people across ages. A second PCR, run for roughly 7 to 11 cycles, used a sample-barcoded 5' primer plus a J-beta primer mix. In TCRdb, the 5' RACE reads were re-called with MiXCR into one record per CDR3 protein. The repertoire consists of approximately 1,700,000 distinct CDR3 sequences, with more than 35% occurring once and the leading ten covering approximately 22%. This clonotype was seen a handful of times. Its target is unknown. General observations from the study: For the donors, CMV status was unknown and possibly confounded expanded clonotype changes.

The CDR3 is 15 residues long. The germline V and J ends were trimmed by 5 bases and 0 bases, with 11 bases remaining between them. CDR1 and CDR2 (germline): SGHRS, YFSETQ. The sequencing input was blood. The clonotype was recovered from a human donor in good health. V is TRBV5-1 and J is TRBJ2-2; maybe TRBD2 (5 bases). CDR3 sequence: CASSRGSSNTGELFF. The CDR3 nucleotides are TGCGCCAGCAGTAGAGGGTCCTCGAACACCGGGGAGCTGTTTTTT. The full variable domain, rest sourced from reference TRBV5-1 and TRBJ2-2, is KAGVTQTPRYLIKTRGQQVTLSCSPISGHRSVSWYQQTPGQGLQFLFEYFSETQRNKGNFPGRFSGRQFSNSRSEMNVSTLELGDSALYLCASSRGSSNTGELFFGEGSRLTVL.